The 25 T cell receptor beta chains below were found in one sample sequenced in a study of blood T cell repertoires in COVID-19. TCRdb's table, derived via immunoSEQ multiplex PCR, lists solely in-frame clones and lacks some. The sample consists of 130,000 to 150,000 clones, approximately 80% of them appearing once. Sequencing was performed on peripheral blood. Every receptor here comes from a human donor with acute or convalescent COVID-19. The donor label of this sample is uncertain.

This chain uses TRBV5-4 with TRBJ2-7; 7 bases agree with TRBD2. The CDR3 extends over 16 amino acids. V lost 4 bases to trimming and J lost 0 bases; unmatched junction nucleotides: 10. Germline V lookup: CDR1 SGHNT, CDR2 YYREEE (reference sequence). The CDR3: CASSPTGLGASYEQYF. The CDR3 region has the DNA TGTGCCAGCAGCCCCACCGGACTAGGGGCCTCCTACGAGCAGTACTTC.

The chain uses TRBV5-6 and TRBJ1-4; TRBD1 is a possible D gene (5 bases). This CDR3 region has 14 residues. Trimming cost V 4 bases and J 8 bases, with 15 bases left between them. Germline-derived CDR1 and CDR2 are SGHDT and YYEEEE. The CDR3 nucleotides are TGTGCCAGCAGCCTTTCAGGGCTTGGGGAAAAACTGTTTTTT. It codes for CASSLSGLGEKLFF.

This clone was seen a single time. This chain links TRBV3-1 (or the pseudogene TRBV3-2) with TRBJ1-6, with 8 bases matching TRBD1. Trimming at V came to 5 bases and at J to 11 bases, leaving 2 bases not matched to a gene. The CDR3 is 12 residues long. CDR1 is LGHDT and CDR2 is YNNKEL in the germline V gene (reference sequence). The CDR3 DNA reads TGTGCCAGCAGCGACAGGGGTGCACCCCTCCACTTT. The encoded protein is CASSDRGAPLHF.

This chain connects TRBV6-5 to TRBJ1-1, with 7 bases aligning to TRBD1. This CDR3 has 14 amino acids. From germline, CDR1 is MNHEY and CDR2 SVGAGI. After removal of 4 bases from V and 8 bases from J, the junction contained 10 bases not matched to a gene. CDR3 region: CASSSYKQGREAFF. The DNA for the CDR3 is TGTGCCAGCAGTTCATACAAACAGGGGAGGGAAGCTTTCTTT.

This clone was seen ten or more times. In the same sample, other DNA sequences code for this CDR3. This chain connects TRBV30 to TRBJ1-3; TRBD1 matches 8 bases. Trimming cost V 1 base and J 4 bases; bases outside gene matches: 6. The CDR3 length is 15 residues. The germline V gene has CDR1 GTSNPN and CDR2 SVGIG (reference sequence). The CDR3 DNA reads TGTGCCTGGAGTGGCGGACAGGGCGCCGGAAACACCATATATTTT. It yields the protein CAWSGGQGAGNTIYF.

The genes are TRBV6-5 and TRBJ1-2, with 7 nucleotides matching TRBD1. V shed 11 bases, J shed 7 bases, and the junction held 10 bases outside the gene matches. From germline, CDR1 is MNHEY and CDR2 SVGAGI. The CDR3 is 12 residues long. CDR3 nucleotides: TGTGCCTCCCTCAGGGGGTTCAGTGGCTACACCTTC. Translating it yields CASLRGFSGYTF.

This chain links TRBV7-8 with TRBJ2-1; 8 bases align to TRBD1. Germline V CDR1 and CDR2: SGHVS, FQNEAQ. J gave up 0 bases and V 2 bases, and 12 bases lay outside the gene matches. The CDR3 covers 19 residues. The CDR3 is CASSLRGQGAIRSYNEQFF. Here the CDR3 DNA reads TGTGCCAGCAGCTTAAGGGGGCAGGGGGCTATACGCTCCTACAATGAGCAGTTCTTC.

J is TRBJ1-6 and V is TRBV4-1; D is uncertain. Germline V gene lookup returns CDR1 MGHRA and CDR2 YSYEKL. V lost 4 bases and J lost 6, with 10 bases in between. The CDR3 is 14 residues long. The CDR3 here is CASSPTGGNSPLHF. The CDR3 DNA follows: TGCGCCAGCAGCCCGACGGGAGGTAATTCACCCCTCCACTTT.

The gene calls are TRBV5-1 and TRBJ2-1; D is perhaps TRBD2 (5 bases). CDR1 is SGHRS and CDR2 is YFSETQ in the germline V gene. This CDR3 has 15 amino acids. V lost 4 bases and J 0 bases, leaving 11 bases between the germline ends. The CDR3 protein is CASSPDYSSYNEQFF. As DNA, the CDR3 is TGCGCCAGCAGCCCCGACTATAGCTCCTACAATGAGCAGTTCTTC. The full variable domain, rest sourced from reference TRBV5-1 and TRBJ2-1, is KAGVTQTPRYLIKTRGQQVTLSCSPISGHRSVSWYQQTPGQGLQFLFEYFSETQRNKGNFPGRFSGRQFSNSRSEMNVSTLELGDSALYLCASSPDYSSYNEQFFGPGTRLTVL.

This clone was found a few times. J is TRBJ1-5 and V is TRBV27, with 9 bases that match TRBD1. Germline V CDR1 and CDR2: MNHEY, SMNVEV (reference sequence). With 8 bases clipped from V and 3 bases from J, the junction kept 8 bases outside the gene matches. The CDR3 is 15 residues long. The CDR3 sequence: CASWHGTGNNQPQHF. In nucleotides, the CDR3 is TGTGCCAGCTGGCACGGGACAGGGAACAATCAGCCCCAGCATTTT.

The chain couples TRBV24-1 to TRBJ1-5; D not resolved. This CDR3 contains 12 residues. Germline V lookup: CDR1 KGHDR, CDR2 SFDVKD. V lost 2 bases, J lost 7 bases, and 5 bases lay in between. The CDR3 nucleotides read TGTGCCACCAGTGATTCAGGACAGCCCCAGCATTTT. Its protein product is CATSDSGQPQHF.

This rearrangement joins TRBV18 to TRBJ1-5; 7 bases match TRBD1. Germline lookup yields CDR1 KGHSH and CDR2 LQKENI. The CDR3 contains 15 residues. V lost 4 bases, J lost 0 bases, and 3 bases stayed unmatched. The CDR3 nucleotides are TGTGCCAGCTCACTCAGGGGGTATAGCAATCAGCCCCAGCATTTT. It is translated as CASSLRGYSNQPQHF.

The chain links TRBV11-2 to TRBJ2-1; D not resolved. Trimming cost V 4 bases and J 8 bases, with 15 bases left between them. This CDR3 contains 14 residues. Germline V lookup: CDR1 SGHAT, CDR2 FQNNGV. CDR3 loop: CASSSRLSLDEQFF. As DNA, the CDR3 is TGTGCCAGCAGCTCGCGACTCTCACTGGATGAGCAGTTCTTC.

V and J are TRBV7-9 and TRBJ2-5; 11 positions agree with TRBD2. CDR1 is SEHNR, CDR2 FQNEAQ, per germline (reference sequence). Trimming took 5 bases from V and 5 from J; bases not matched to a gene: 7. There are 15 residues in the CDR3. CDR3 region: CASSLWTSGRETQYF. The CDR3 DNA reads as TGTGCCAGCAGCCTATGGACTAGCGGGCGGGAGACCCAGTACTTC.

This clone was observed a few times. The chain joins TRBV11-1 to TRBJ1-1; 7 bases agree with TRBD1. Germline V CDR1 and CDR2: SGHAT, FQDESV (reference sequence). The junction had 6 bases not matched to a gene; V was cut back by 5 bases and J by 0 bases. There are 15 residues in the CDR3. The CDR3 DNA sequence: TGTGCCAGCAGCCCTCCGGACAGGTTGAACACTGAAGCTTTCTTT. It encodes CASSPPDRLNTEAFF.

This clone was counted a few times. This CDR3 is CASSFGQNQPQHF. CDR3 DNA sequence: TGTGCCAGCAGTTTTGGACAGAATCAGCCCCAGCATTTT. The chain couples TRBV27 to TRBJ1-5, with D maybe TRBD1 (6 bases). V gave up 3 bases and J gave up 4 bases, with 7 bases separating them. Germline CDR1 and CDR2: MNHEY and SMNVEV (reference sequence). The CDR3 covers 13 residues.

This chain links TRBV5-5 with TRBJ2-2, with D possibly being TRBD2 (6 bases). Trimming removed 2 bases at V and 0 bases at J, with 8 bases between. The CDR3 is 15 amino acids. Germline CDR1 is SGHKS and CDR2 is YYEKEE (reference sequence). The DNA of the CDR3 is TGTGCCAGCAGCTTCTCGGGGGCGAACACCGGGGAGCTGTTTTTT. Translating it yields CASSFSGANTGELFF.

CDR3 residues: CASSRQGRLYQPQHF. As DNA, the CDR3 is TGTGCCAGCAGCAGACAGGGGCGCTTATATCAGCCCCAGCATTTT. This chain links TRBV9 with TRBJ1-5; 8 nucleotides match TRBD1. CDR1 and CDR2 (germline): SGDLS, YYNGEE. This CDR3 region has 15 residues. Trimming at V came to 4 bases and at J to 5 bases, leaving 8 bases not matched to a gene.

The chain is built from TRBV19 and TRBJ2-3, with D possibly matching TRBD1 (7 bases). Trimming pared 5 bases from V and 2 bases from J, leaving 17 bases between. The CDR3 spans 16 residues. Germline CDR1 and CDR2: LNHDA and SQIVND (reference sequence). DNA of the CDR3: TGTGCCAGTAGTCACCGACTAGGGGGCTTCACAGATACGCAGTATTTT. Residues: CASSHRLGGFTDTQYF.

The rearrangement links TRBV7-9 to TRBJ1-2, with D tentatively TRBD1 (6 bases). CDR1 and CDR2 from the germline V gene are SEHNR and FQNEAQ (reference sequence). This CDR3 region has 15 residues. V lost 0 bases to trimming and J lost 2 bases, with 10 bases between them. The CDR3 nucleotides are TGTGCCAGCAGCTTAGCGGGGGCGGTGAACTATGGCTACACCTTC. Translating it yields CASSLAGAVNYGYTF.

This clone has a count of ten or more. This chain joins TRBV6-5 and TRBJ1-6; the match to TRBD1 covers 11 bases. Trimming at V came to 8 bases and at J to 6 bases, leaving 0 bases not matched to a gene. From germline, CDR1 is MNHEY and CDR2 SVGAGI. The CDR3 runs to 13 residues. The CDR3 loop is CASGTGGNSPLHF. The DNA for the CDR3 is TGTGCCAGCGGGACAGGGGGTAATTCACCCCTCCACTTT.

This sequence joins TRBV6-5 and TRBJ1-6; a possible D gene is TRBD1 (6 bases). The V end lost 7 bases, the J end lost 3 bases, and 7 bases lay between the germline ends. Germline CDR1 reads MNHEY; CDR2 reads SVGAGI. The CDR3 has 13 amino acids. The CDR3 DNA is TGTGCCAGCACACAGGGCTATAATTCACCCCTCCACTTT. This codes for CASTQGYNSPLHF.

The CDR3 bases are TGTGCCAGCAGCCAAGTTCCGGGCAGGGGCGAAAAACTGTTTTTT. It codes for CASSQVPGRGEKLFF. The chain links TRBV3-1 (or the pseudogene TRBV3-2) to TRBJ1-4; D might be TRBD1 (6 bases). In germline, CDR1 is LGHDT, CDR2 YNNKEL (reference sequence). The V and J ends lost 1 base and 8 bases respectively, with 14 bases between them. CDR3 length equals 15 residues.

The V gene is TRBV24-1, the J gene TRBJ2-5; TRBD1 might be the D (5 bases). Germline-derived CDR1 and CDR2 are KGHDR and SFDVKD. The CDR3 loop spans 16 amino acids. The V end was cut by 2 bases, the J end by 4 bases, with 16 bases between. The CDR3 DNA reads TGTGCCACCAGTGATTCTCGGGCCAGGGTTTTAGAGACCCAGTACTTC. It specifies CATSDSRARVLETQYF.

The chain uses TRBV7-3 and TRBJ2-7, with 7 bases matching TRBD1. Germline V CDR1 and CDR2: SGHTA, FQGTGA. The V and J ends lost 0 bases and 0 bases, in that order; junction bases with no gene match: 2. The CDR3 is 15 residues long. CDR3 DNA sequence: TGTGCCAGCAGCTTAACGGGGGACAGCTCCTACGAGCAGTACGTC. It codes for CASSLTGDSSYEQYV.